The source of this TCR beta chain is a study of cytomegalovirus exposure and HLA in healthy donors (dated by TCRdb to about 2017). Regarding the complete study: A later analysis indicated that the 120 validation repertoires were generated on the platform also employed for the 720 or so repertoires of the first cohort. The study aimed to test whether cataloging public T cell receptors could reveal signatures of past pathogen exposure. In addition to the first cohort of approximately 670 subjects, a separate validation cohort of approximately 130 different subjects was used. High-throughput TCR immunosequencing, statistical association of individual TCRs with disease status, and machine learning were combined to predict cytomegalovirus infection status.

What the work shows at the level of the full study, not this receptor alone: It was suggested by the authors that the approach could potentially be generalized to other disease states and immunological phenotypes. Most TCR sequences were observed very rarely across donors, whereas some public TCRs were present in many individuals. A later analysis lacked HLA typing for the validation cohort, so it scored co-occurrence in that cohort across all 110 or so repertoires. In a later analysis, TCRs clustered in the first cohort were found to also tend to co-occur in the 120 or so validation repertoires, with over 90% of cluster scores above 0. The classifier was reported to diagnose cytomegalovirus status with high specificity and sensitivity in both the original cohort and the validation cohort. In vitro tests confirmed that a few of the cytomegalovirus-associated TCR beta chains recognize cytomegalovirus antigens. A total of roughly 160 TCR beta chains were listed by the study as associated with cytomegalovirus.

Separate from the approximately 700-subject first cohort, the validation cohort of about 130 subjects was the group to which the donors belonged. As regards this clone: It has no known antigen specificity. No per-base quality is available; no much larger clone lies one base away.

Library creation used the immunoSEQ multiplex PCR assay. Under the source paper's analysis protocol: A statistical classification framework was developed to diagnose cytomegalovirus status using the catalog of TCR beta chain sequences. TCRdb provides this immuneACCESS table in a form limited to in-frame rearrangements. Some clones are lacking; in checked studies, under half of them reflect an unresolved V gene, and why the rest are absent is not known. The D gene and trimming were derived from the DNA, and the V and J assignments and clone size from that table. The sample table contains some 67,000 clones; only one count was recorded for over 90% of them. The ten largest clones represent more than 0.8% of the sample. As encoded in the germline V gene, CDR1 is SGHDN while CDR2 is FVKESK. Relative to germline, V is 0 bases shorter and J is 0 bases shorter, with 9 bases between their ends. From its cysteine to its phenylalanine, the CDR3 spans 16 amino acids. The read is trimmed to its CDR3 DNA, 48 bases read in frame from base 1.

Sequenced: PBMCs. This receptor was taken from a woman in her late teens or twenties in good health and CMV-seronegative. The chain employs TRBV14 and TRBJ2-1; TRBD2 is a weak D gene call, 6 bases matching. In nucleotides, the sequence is TGTGCCAGCAGCCAAGATTGGCGGGACTCCTACAATGAGCAGTTCTTC. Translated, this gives CASSQDWRDSYNEQFF.